This TCR beta chain emerged from a study of identical twins. The V end lost 0 bases, the J end lost 0 bases, and 8 bases lay between the germline ends. Per the germline V gene, CDR1 is MNHEY and CDR2 is SVGAGI. The CDR3 loop spans 16 amino acids. TCRdb independently ran MiXCR on the 5' RACE reads; one entry per CDR3 protein. The sample has about 890,000 distinct CDR3 sequences, 9% to 15% seen once. This clonotype was seen more than once but under ten times. Its antigen is currently unknown. Study-level points and caveats: Twin pairs had excess sharing that was weaker in beta out-of-frame sequences. Researchers caution that invariant MAIT and iNKT cells could partly confound zero-insertion analyses.

Separately, the same data were catalogued under a study of yellow fever vaccine responses in identical twins.

This receptor was obtained from a young woman in good health. The V call is TRBV6-5, the J call TRBJ2-2; no clear D. What was sequenced was PBMCs. The CDR3 loop reads CASSYSDLPNTGELFF. Here the CDR3 DNA reads TGTGCCAGCAGTTACTCTGACTTACCGAACACCGGGGAGCTGTTTTTT.